Presented here are 22 T cell receptor beta chains from one specimen sequenced in a study of cytomegalovirus exposure and HLA in healthy donors. 60 Vbeta and 13 Jbeta primers were used in PCR. The table came from immunoSEQ multiplex PCR; TCRdb's copy has only in-frame clones and leaves some out. The table shows about 120,000 clones, with roughly 70% occurring only once. The sequenced sample consisted of PBMCs. The origin of the receptors is a woman aged 40-49 years in good health and CMV-seropositive.

The chain couples TRBV4-2 to TRBJ1-1, with D tentatively TRBD1 (6 bases). This CDR3 comprises 12 residues. Germline CDR1 and CDR2: LGHNA and YNFKEQ. V lost 0 bases and J lost 11, with 10 bases in between. CDR3 in amino acids: CASSQDNTGAFF. CDR3 coding DNA: TGTGCCAGCAGCCAAGACAACACAGGGGCTTTCTTT.

This chain connects TRBV30 to TRBJ1-2, with D hard to call. Trimming pared 4 bases from V and 0 bases from J, leaving 6 bases between. From germline, CDR1 is GTSNPN and CDR2 SVGIG (reference sequence). The CDR3 extends over 12 amino acids. CDR3 loop: CAWTESNYGYTF. The CDR3 nucleotides are TGTGCCTGGACAGAATCTAACTATGGCTACACCTTC.

The chain joins TRBV5-1 to TRBJ1-3, with D hard to call. Trimming took off 4 bases at V and 0 bases at J, with 11 bases between the two ends. Germline CDR1 is SGHRS and CDR2 is YFSETQ. This CDR3 has 15 amino acids. Here the CDR3 DNA reads TGCGCCAGCAGCGTAGATGTCGGCTCTGGAAACACCATATATTTT. Translated, it gives CASSVDVGSGNTIYF.

As for this clone: A junction end diverges from the germline sequence, so it may reflect a read error. The chain is built from TRBV19 and TRBJ1-2, with TRBD1 matching over 10 bases. The CDR3 is made up of 18 amino acids. The V gene's germline CDR1 is LNHDA and CDR2 SQIVND (reference sequence). In nucleotides, the CDR3 is TGTGCCAGTAAAGTAAGTGGGGGACAGGGGATCGGATACTATGACTACACCTTC. Its protein is CASKVSGGQGIGYYDYTF.

This clone has more than one count but fewer than ten. This sequence joins TRBV18 and TRBJ1-5; 7 nucleotides line up with TRBD1. Germline CDR1 KGHSH, CDR2 LQKENI. V lost 3 bases to trimming and J lost 6 bases; unmatched junction nucleotides: 8. This CDR3 is 15 amino acids long. The CDR3 sequence: CASSPEEGAFQPQHF. The CDR3 DNA is TGTGCCAGCTCACCCGAAGAGGGGGCCTTTCAGCCCCAGCATTTT.

The V gene is TRBV30, the J gene TRBJ1-1; tentative D call: TRBD1 (5 bases). Germline assignment: CDR1 GTSNPN and CDR2 SVGIG (reference sequence). V lost 0 bases, J lost 5 bases, and 16 bases lay in between. This CDR3 is built from 15 residues. The CDR3 DNA sequence: TGTGCCTGGAGTGTCCCCCGAGGGACTTGGACTGAAGCTTTCTTT. Translating gives CAWSVPRGTWTEAFF.

This clone was observed once. V usage is TRBV7-9 and J usage is TRBJ1-2; 8 bases agree with TRBD1. With 5 bases clipped from V and 1 base from J, the junction kept 6 bases outside the gene matches. The CDR3 length is 15 residues. The germline V gene has CDR1 SEHNR and CDR2 FQNEAQ (reference sequence). The CDR3 DNA is TGTGCCAGCAGCCCCGGGGACAGGAGTAACTATGGCTACACCTTC. This gives the protein CASSPGDRSNYGYTF.

The chain carries TRBV28 and TRBJ2-1, with 9 bases matching TRBD2. With V trimmed by 11 bases and J by 4 bases, 3 bases remained unmatched. Germline V gene sequence: CDR1 MDHEN, CDR2 SYDVKM. The CDR3 sequence is 12 residues long. The CDR3 sequence: CAWAGGYNEQFF. The CDR3 DNA is TGTGCCTGGGCGGGAGGGTACAATGAGCAGTTCTTC.

The chain combines TRBV9 with TRBJ2-7, with D perhaps TRBD2 (6 bases). Trimming left V 0 bases short and J 5 bases short, with 12 bases between. CDR3 length: 14 residues. The germline V gene encodes CDR1 SGDLS and CDR2 YYNGEE. The CDR3 coding sequence is TGTGCCAGCAGCGTAGGTGGGAGGACTGACGAGCAGTACTTC. It specifies CASSVGGRTDEQYF. Based on the CDR3 plus reference TRBV9 and TRBJ2-7, the full variable domain is DSGVTQTPKHLITATGQRVTLRCSPRSGDLSVYWYQQSLDQGLQFLIQYYNGEERAKGNILERFSAQQFPDLHSELNLSSLELGDSALYFCASSVGGRTDEQYFGPGTRLTVT.

The chain carries TRBV7-3 and TRBJ2-2; TRBD2 aligns across 15 bases. Germline-derived CDR1 and CDR2 are SGHTA and FQGTGA. This CDR3 is 15 amino acids long. V lost 4 bases to trimming and J lost 8 bases; unmatched junction nucleotides: 2. CDR3 sequence: CASSSGLAGGGELFF. In DNA form, the CDR3 reads TGTGCCAGCAGCTCGGGACTAGCGGGAGGTGGGGAGCTGTTTTTT.

This clone was picked up a small number of times. CDR3 coding DNA: TGTGCCAGCAGGGGGACAGCTTCCTTCTCTGAAGCTTTCTTT. As protein: CASRGTASFSEAFF. The chain uses TRBV9 and TRBJ1-1; TRBD1 matches at 7 bases. This CDR3 is built from 14 residues. CDR1 SGDLS and CDR2 YYNGEE come from the germline V gene. Trimming at V came to 5 bases and at J to 6 bases, leaving 10 bases not matched to a gene.

This clone has more than one count but fewer than ten. The rearrangement joins TRBV5-5 to TRBJ2-7; TRBD1 agrees at 7 bases. V lost 0 bases to trimming and J lost 3 bases; unmatched junction nucleotides: 9. Looked up from germline, CDR1 is SGHKS and CDR2 is YYEKEE (reference sequence). The CDR3 runs 16 residues. The CDR3 sequence is CASSLGFDRVSYEQYF. The CDR3 DNA reads as TGTGCCAGCAGCTTGGGGTTTGACAGGGTCAGCTACGAGCAGTACTTC. The whole variable domain, remainder taken from reference TRBV5-5 and TRBJ2-7, is DAGVTQSPTHLIKTRGQQVTLRCSPISGHKSVSWYQQVLGQGPQFIFQYYEKEERGRGNFPDRFSARQFPNYSSELNVNALLLGDSALYLCASSLGFDRVSYEQYFGPGTRLTVT.

The chain carries TRBV5-1 and TRBJ2-5; the match to TRBD1 covers 9 bases. V dropped 4 bases and J dropped 9; count of bases not matched to a gene: 13. Germline V gives CDR1 SGHRS, CDR2 YFSETQ. This CDR3 contains 15 residues. Here the CDR3 reads CASSIGTGQLNAQYF. The CDR3 DNA reads TGCGCCAGCAGCATCGGGACAGGGCAATTGAATGCCCAGTACTTC.

This chain connects TRBV5-5 to TRBJ1-5, with D tentatively TRBD1 (5 bases). The V gene's germline CDR1 is SGHKS and CDR2 YYEKEE (reference sequence). CDR3 length: 15 amino acids. Trimming took 4 bases from V and 2 from J, leaving 13 bases between them. CDR3 residues: CASSAGAYGNQPQHF. DNA for the CDR3: TGTGCCAGCAGCGCTGGGGCGTATGGCAATCAGCCCCAGCATTTT.

This clone has only one observation. This rearrangement joins TRBV2 to TRBJ2-1; D is ambiguous. Germline V gene lookup returns CDR1 SNHLY and CDR2 FYNNEI. This CDR3 has 15 amino acids. V dropped 10 bases and J dropped 2 bases, with 18 bases sitting between them. CDR3 loop: CAITQARSAYNEQFF. CDR3 sequence (DNA): TGTGCCATCACCCAGGCCCGGTCAGCCTACAATGAGCAGTTCTTC.

V usage is TRBV6-6 and J usage is TRBJ2-1; 11 bases are a match to TRBD1. Losses at the gene ends were 7 bases for V and 6 bases for J; bases not matched to a gene: 5. The CDR3 is made up of 14 amino acids. Per the germline V gene, CDR1 is MNHNY and CDR2 is SVGAGI (reference sequence). This CDR3 is CASIYGTGGNEQFF. CDR3 DNA: TGTGCCAGCATCTACGGGACAGGGGGCAATGAGCAGTTCTTC.

This clone has only one observation. This sequence joins TRBV14 and TRBJ2-1; 7 bases are shared with TRBD2. This CDR3 has 14 amino acids. V lost 4 bases, J lost 7 bases, and 7 bases stayed unmatched. CDR1 is SGHDN and CDR2 is FVKESK in the germline V gene. The CDR3, as DNA: TGTGCCAGCAGCCGTCGACTAGCTGGTAATGAGCAGTTCTTC. It encodes CASSRRLAGNEQFF.

V usage is TRBV6-1 and J usage is TRBJ2-7; tentative D call: TRBD2 (6 bases). V was shortened by 0 bases and J by 2 bases, with 17 bases between the two germline ends. The germline CDR1 and CDR2 sequences are MNHNS and SASEGT. CDR3 length: 17 residues. In nucleotides, the CDR3 is TGTGCCAGCAGTGAAGCGGGGAATCGGGGGAGACCCTACGAGCAGTACTTC. Protein product: CASSEAGNRGRPYEQYF.

J is TRBJ2-5 and V is TRBV5-6, with 9 nucleotides matching TRBD2. The CDR3 has 15 residues. With 3 bases clipped from V and 5 bases from J, the junction kept 8 bases outside the gene matches. CDR1 and CDR2 from the germline V gene are SGHDT and YYEEEE. The CDR3 sequence: CASSSGTSRRETQYF. The CDR3 nucleotides read TGTGCCAGCAGCTCCGGGACTAGCCGGCGGGAGACCCAGTACTTC.

V usage is TRBV5-6 and J usage is TRBJ2-7; 11 bases are a match to TRBD1. Germline V gives CDR1 SGHDT, CDR2 YYEEEE. Trimming removed 6 bases from V and 0 bases from J; junction bases left unmatched: 8. This CDR3 contains 16 residues. The CDR3 region has the DNA TGTGCCAGCACACTCGGACAGGGGGCGAACTCCTACGAGCAGTACTTC. Its protein is CASTLGQGANSYEQYF.

The rearrangement links TRBV29-1 to TRBJ2-1, with TRBD2 identical over 7 bases. There are 15 residues in the CDR3. J gave up 1 base and V 4 bases, and 7 bases lay outside the gene matches. Germline assignment: CDR1 SQVTM and CDR2 ANQGSEA. For the CDR3, the DNA is TGCAGCGTTGGAAGGGCGGGAGTATCCTACAATGAGCAGTTCTTC. Translating gives CSVGRAGVSYNEQFF.

The chain combines TRBV7-8 with TRBJ1-1; TRBD1 matches at 12 bases. This CDR3 is 18 amino acids long. With 5 bases clipped from V and 4 bases from J, the junction kept 14 bases outside the gene matches. CDR1 is SGHVS and CDR2 is FQNEAQ in the germline V gene. The CDR3 region has the DNA TGTGCCAGCAGCCCGACTGGGACAGGGGGCGTTGCGACCACTGAAGCTTTCTTT. Protein product: CASSPTGTGGVATTEAFF.